This record covers a single T cell receptor (beta chain). This clone was seen a few times. Its cognate antigen has yet to be identified. No quality values exist for individual bases; no much larger clone is one base distant. TCRbeta CDR3 regions were sequenced with the immunoSEQ Assay. After extraction, genomic DNA underwent amplification by bias-controlled multiplex PCR, followed by high-throughput sequencing. On the study's bioinformatics: To quantify the absolute abundance of every unique TCRbeta CDR3 region, sequences were collapsed and filtered. T cell fraction was estimated by normalization of TCRbeta template counts to usable DNA, with usable DNA being measured through amplification of reference genes present in all nucleated cells. Repertoire TCRs were annotated as SARS-CoV-2-specific by exact matching of V gene, CDR3 amino acid sequence and J gene to a known reactive TCR set. The reference SARS-CoV-2 TCR set came from MIRA and was filtered for enrichment in COVID-19-positive ImmuneCODE repertoires, removing public or cross-reactive TCRs. Drawing on the MIRA antigens, annotated TCRs were analysed further at the level of specific ORF or position within ORF. Breadth was defined as the number of annotated unique rearrangements divided by the total number of unique productive rearrangements, and depth was defined as the summed frequency of the annotated unique rearrangements. Two-sided Wilcoxon rank-sum tests were used to compare TCR breadth between groups. This is the immuneACCESS table as TCRdb keeps it, with only in-frame sequences that have V and J called. A part of the clones is gone; compared with another copy, unresolved V genes explain less than half, and the rest is unexplained. The V and J calls and the clone size are those of that table, but D and trimming were determined from the DNA. The sample table records around 400,000 clones; about 83% of these occur just once. Of the sample, around 7.4% falls within the top ten clones.

Sample treatment or condition, as interpreted from the label and publication: 15 to 20 received Ad26.COV2.S at low or high dose, single or two shots; roughly five received placebo; per-sample allocation not given. For vaccine and placebo recipients, repertoires were sequenced using samples collected on day 63 after the first injection. Between 29 July and 7 August 2020, Cohort 1b enrolled about 27 adults aged 18-55 years at one site in Boston, USA. Ad26.COV2.S was a replication-incompetent adenovirus type 26 vector expressing a prefusion-stabilized SARS-CoV-2 spike protein from the original Wuhan strain. The germline V gene encodes CDR1 SQVTM and CDR2 ANQGSEA. The junction shows trimming of 6 bases on V and 11 bases on J, plus 12 bases between the germline ends. Inclusive of the bounding cysteine and phenylalanine, the CDR3 is 10 residues long. Only CDR3 DNA remains: 30 bases, in frame from the first base.

The data belong to a study of Ad26.COV2.S vaccination and SARS-CoV-2 variants (dated by TCRdb to 2020 to 2023). Looking at the study overall: Vaccine-arm donors were drawn from COV1001, a multicentre, randomized, double-blind, placebo-controlled phase I-IIa trial of Ad26.COV2.S in healthy adults. Trial participants were randomized into five groups of five, in which low-dose or high-dose Ad26.COV2.S was given once or twice, or placebo was given on both occasions. Blinding of investigators to trial group allocation was maintained during experiments and outcome assessment. A total of approximately 30 samples were included in the TCR-sequenced set, comprising some 20 Ad26.COV2.S vaccine recipients, 5 placebo recipients and 8 SARS-CoV-2 convalescent individuals. TCRbeta repertoire sequencing was used to assess the specificity and breadth of SARS-CoV-2-reactive T cell receptors after Ad26.COV2.S vaccination. Ad26.COV2.S was administered intramuscularly at 5 x 10^10 or 1 x 10^11 viral particles, either as a single shot or as two shots given 56 days apart. The study at large found these results: Comparable non-spike TCR breadth was observed between vaccine and placebo recipients, consistent with only spike being contained in the vaccine. The study lacked the statistical power to compare responses across vaccine doses or regimens. Compared with placebo recipients, Ad26.COV2.S recipients showed higher spike-specific TCR breadth (P = 0.0014). After vaccination, spike-specific CD8+ and CD4+ T cell responses were reported to show substantial breadth. According to the authors, total T cell responses may have been underestimated by the TCR breadth and depth analyses.

The sequence is built from TRBV29-1 and TRBJ2-3; the D segment may tentatively be TRBD1 or TRBD2, each giving 6 matched bases. The clonotype was recovered from a person aged 18-60 years who received the Ad26.COV2.S COVID-19 vaccine or a placebo. The source was peripheral blood, collected in a trial of Ad26.COV2.S vaccine versus placebo. The CDR3 has the sequence CSVGGLMQYF. The DNA is as follows: TGCAGCGTAGGGGGGCTTATGCAGTATTTT.